This entry lists 29 T cell receptor beta chains sequenced from one sample in a study of read filtering for tumor transcriptome and immune sequencing. Molecular barcoded adaptors covering alpha/delta and beta/gamma chains were used on 400 to 450 ng RNA. MiXCR, applied by TCRdb to the reads, yields one record per CDR3 protein. The repertoire holds some 41,000 distinct CDR3 sequences, with about an eighth as singletons. Material: a population of CD138-negative cells sorted from bone marrow. The receptors come from a donor aged 40 or older with multiple myeloma.

This clonotype was found many times. V usage is TRBV29-1 and J usage is TRBJ1-1; D is uncertain. The CDR3 runs to 13 residues. Germline CDR1 and CDR2: SQVTM and ANQGSEA. Trimming cost V 6 bases and J 7 bases, with 18 bases left between them. The CDR3 sequence is CSVTESWSGEAFF. As DNA, the CDR3 is TGCAGCGTAACTGAGAGCTGGAGCGGTGAAGCTTTCTTT.

This clonotype showed up just a few times. One base separates it from a far larger clone, so it is likely a read error. The V gene is TRBV11-2, the J gene TRBJ1-4; D gene ambiguous. CDR3 size: 15 residues. CDR1 and CDR2 (germline): SGHAT, FQNNGV. In DNA, the CDR3 is TGTGCCAGCAGCCAACGATCCGGGATTAATGAAGAACTGTTTTTT. Its translation is CASSQRSGINEELFF.

The rearrangement uses TRBV6-1 and TRBJ2-2; 7 positions match TRBD1. Germline CDR1 is MNHNS and CDR2 is SASEGT. Losses at the gene ends were 7 bases for V and 7 bases for J; bases not matched to a gene: 12. CDR3 length: 15 residues. The DNA for the CDR3 is TGTGCCAGCAAGAGCCGAGAGGGGGCCGTCGGGGAGCTGTTTTTT. Its translation: CASKSREGAVGELFF.

The genes are TRBV6-6 and TRBJ2-7; 8 nucleotides agree with TRBD1. This CDR3 spans 19 amino acids. Losses at the gene ends were 6 bases for V and 1 base for J; bases not matched to a gene: 20. Germline V lookup: CDR1 MNHNY, CDR2 SVGAGI (reference sequence). The CDR3 spells CASRAGTGFTDSRSYEQYF. The CDR3 DNA sequence: TGTGCCAGCAGGGCCGGGACAGGTTTTACGGATTCGAGGTCCTACGAGCAGTACTTC.

This chain connects TRBV7-3 to TRBJ2-5; possible D gene TRBD2, 5 bases. CDR1 is SGHTA and CDR2 is FQGTGA in the germline V gene. The CDR3 loop spans 13 amino acids. V lost 2 bases to trimming and J lost 9 bases, with 13 bases between them. This CDR3 is CASSLGGFEAQYF. DNA for the CDR3: TGTGCCAGCAGCTTAGGAGGATTTGAGGCCCAGTACTTC.

At least ten counts were recorded for this clonotype. This sequence joins TRBV7-9 and TRBJ1-4; 9 nucleotides line up with TRBD1. Germline CDR1 is SEHNR and CDR2 is FQNEAQ (reference sequence). V shed 3 bases and J 6 bases; nucleotides not matched to a gene: 2. There are 14 residues in the CDR3. CDR3 nucleotides: TGTGCCAGCAGCTTGCGGACAGGGGATGAAAAACTGTTTTTT. It yields the protein CASSLRTGDEKLFF.

In the case of this clonotype: A single base separates this from a much larger clone, so it may be a read error. This chain uses TRBV20-1 with TRBJ1-4; D not certain. Per germline, CDR1 DFQATT and CDR2 SNEGSKA (reference sequence). This CDR3 spans 14 amino acids. In nucleotides, the CDR3 is TGCAGTGCTAGAGACCCTCCAACTAATAAAAAACTGTTTTTT. Protein product: CSARDPPTNKKLFF.

This clonotype was detected ten times or more. The J gene is TRBJ2-7, the V gene TRBV19; D is unclear. Germline CDR1 LNHDA, CDR2 SQIVND (reference sequence). The germline V and J ends were trimmed by 0 bases and 0 bases, with 9 bases remaining between them. This CDR3 region has 15 residues. In DNA form, the CDR3 reads TGTGCCAGTAGTATAGATCTGGTCTACTCCTACGAGCAGTACTTC. This encodes CASSIDLVYSYEQYF. The full variable domain, rest sourced from reference TRBV19 and TRBJ2-7, is DGGITQSPKYLFRKEGQNVTLSCEQNLNHDAMYWYRQDPGQGLRLIYYSQIVNDFQKGDIAEGYSVSREKKESFPLTVTSAQKNPTAFYLCASSIDLVYSYEQYFGPGTRLTVT.

This clonotype is medium-sized (0.01 to 0.1%) within its sample. The chain carries TRBV12-3 or TRBV12-4 and TRBJ2-1; D not resolved. V was trimmed by 5 bases and J by 7 bases, leaving 3 bases between them. The CDR3 runs to 10 residues. The CDR3 DNA sequence: TGTGCCAGCAGTAGAAATGAGCAGTTCTTC. It yields the protein CASSRNEQFF.

A word on this clonotype: A far larger clone is only one base removed, so a read error is likely. CDR3 amino acids: CASSYRGRNEAFF. The CDR3 DNA reads TGTGCCAGCAGTTACCGGGGCAGGAATGAAGCTTTCTTT. V is TRBV6-5 and J is TRBJ1-1; perhaps TRBD1 as D (5 bases). Trimming removed 2 bases at V and 7 bases at J, with 11 bases between. From germline, CDR1 is MNHEY and CDR2 SVGAGI. This CDR3 is built from 13 residues.

This clonotype was seen ten or more times. The chain employs TRBV20-1 and TRBJ2-2; 10 bases map to TRBD2. The CDR3 is 16 amino acids. With 3 bases clipped from V and 3 bases from J, the junction kept 7 bases outside the gene matches. Germline CDR1 DFQATT, CDR2 SNEGSKA (reference sequence). The CDR3 is CSASGSGRGYTGELFF. The CDR3 bases are TGCAGTGCTAGCGGGAGCGGGAGGGGGTACACCGGGGAGCTGTTTTTT.

This clonotype was detected many times. The chain is built from TRBV7-2 and TRBJ2-5, with D uncertain. The germline V gene has CDR1 SGHTA and CDR2 FQGNSA. This CDR3 contains 14 residues. Trimming shortened V by 5 bases and J by 4 bases, and 14 bases separated the two germline ends. CDR3 protein: CASSVTGRGETQYF. In DNA, the CDR3 is TGTGCCAGCAGCGTTACTGGACGAGGAGAGACCCAGTACTTC.

This clonotype was detected ten times or more. The chain couples TRBV20-1 to TRBJ1-1, with unresolved D. The CDR3 sequence is 14 residues long. CDR1 is DFQATT and CDR2 is SNEGSKA in the germline V gene (reference sequence). The ends were cut back, 3 bases at V and 0 bases at J, with 11 bases in the middle. CDR3 amino acids: CSARRQVMNTEAFF. DNA of the CDR3: TGCAGTGCTAGGCGACAAGTAATGAACACTGAAGCTTTCTTT.

This clonotype has just a few counts. The chain carries TRBV30 and TRBJ2-3, with a possible D match to TRBD2 (5 bases). V gave up 0 bases and J gave up 2 bases, with 9 bases separating them. The germline V gene encodes CDR1 GTSNPN and CDR2 SVGIG (reference sequence). This CDR3 spans 14 amino acids. The CDR3 bases are TGTGCCTGGAGTGTACTAGGGTTCACAGATACGCAGTATTTT. Protein sequence: CAWSVLGFTDTQYF. Variable domain in full (rest from reference TRBV30 and TRBJ2-3): SQTIHQWPATLVQPVGSPLSLECTVEGTSNPNLYWYRQAAGRGLQLLFYSVGIGQISSEVPQNLSASRPQDRQFILSSKKLLLSDSGFYLCAWSVLGFTDTQYFGPGTRLTVL.

This clonotype was observed many times. The gene calls are TRBV27 and TRBJ2-1; 9 bases are shared with TRBD1. Trimming cost V 8 bases and J 4 bases; bases outside gene matches: 9. CDR1 MNHEY and CDR2 SMNVEV come from the germline V gene (reference sequence). The CDR3 runs to 15 residues. The CDR3 sequence is CASGVQGASYNEQFF. The CDR3 coding sequence is TGTGCCAGCGGCGTACAGGGGGCTTCTTACAATGAGCAGTTCTTC.

Ten or more counts support this clonotype. The V and J genes are TRBV29-1 and TRBJ2-1; 9 positions agree with TRBD1. With V trimmed by 5 bases and J by 7 bases, 6 bases remained unmatched. The germline V gene encodes CDR1 SQVTM and CDR2 ANQGSEA. This CDR3 spans 13 amino acids. CDR3 sequence: CSVRQGVLNEQFF. CDR3 coding DNA: TGCAGCGTTAGACAGGGGGTTCTAAATGAGCAGTTCTTC.

This clonotype came up many times. V gene TRBV29-1 combines with J gene TRBJ1-5, with D possibly matching TRBD1 (6 bases). V was shortened by 6 bases and J by 9 bases, with 18 bases between the two germline ends. The CDR3 is 13 residues long. The V gene's germline CDR1 is SQVTM and CDR2 ANQGSEA. The CDR3 DNA follows: TGCAGCGTCCAGACAGGTGGGGCACGGCCCCAGCATTTT. It is translated as CSVQTGGARPQHF. The full variable domain, with the rest looked up from reference TRBV29-1 and TRBJ1-5, is SAVISQKPSRDICQRGTSLTIQCQVDSQVTMMFWYRQQPGQSLTLIATANQGSEATYESGFVIDKFPISRPNLTFSTLTVSNMSPEDSSIYLCSVQTGGARPQHFGDGTRLSIL.

This clonotype occurred many times. This chain connects TRBV20-1 to TRBJ2-5, with no clear D. V lost 3 bases, J lost 4 bases, and 9 bases lay in between. The length of the CDR3 is 12 residues. From germline, CDR1 is DFQATT and CDR2 SNEGSKA (reference sequence). The CDR3 DNA is TGCAGTGCTAGCGAGATCGGAGAGACCCAGTACTTC. It encodes CSASEIGETQYF.

This clonotype showed up many times. CDR3: CASLALDSPYEQYF. The CDR3 DNA reads TGTGCCAGCTTAGCACTAGACAGCCCCTACGAGCAGTACTTC. The V gene is TRBV6-2 or TRBV6-3, the J gene TRBJ2-7, with D perhaps given as TRBD1 or TRBD2 (5 bases each). Germline V lookup: CDR1 MNHEY, CDR2 SVGEGT. The germline V and J ends were trimmed by 8 bases and 2 bases, with 16 bases remaining between them. This CDR3 is 14 amino acids long.

About this clonotype itself: This may stem from a read error, because a much larger clone lies one nucleotide away. This chain links TRBV30 with TRBJ2-2; TRBD2 might be the D (6 bases). The germline CDR1 and CDR2 sequences are GTSNPN and SVGIG (reference sequence). This CDR3 comprises 15 residues. V gave up 2 bases and J gave up 4 bases, with 14 bases separating them. CDR3 in DNA: TGTGCCTGGAGTCTCCTGCGGGGAATCACCGGGGAGCTGTTTTTT. Its protein product is CAWSLLRGITGELFF.

This clonotype has ten or more counts. V and J are TRBV28 and TRBJ1-6; 11 bases align to TRBD1. Unmatched junction bases numbered 8, after V lost 3 bases and J lost 7 bases. The CDR3 contains 17 residues. Germline V gives CDR1 MDHEN, CDR2 SYDVKM. The CDR3 sequence: CASSFFGTGGRNSPLHF. The CDR3 DNA is TGTGCCAGCAGTTTCTTTGGGACAGGGGGGAGGAATTCACCCCTCCACTTT.

The chain uses TRBV5-1 and TRBJ2-7; TRBD1 matches at 9 bases. CDR1 SGHRS and CDR2 YFSETQ come from the germline V gene. The CDR3 covers 14 residues. Losses at the gene ends were 9 bases for V and 6 bases for J; bases not matched to a gene: 13. The CDR3 coding sequence is TGCGCCACCAAAGGAACCGGGACAGGGACCGAGCAGTACTTC. Encoded protein: CATKGTGTGTEQYF.

This clonotype was seen repeatedly, ten times or more. CDR3 DNA sequence: TGCAGTGCGTCGCTAGCGGGAGGTTTCGATGAGCAGTTCTTC. Translating it yields CSASLAGGFDEQFF. The chain has TRBV20-1 and TRBJ2-1; 11 bases agree with TRBD2. V was pared by 6 bases and J by 8 bases, with 9 bases of the junction left unmatched. CDR1 and CDR2 (germline): DFQATT, SNEGSKA (reference sequence). CDR3 length: 14 residues.

Many counts were recorded for this clonotype. The chain links TRBV19 to TRBJ2-5; D is possibly TRBD2 (7 bases). The CDR3 runs 13 residues. Germline CDR1 reads LNHDA; CDR2 reads SQIVND (reference sequence). Trimming shortened V by 11 bases and J by 7 bases, and 20 bases separated the two germline ends. The CDR3, as DNA: TGTGCCCCGACGAGGGGGGGGCTAGGGACCCAGTACTTC. Its protein product is CAPTRGGLGTQYF. The full variable domain, with the rest looked up from reference TRBV19 and TRBJ2-5, is DGGITQSPKYLFRKEGQNVTLSCEQNLNHDAMYWYRQDPGQGLRLIYYSQIVNDFQKGDIAEGYSVSREKKESFPLTVTSAQKNPTAFYLCAPTRGGLGTQYFGPGTRLLVL.

Regarding this clonotype: This may be a read error: a much more frequent sequence differs by one nucleotide. The final CDR3 position lacks the conserved phenylalanine or tryptophan, pointing to a likely read error. V and J are TRBV18 and TRBJ2-7; TRBD1 is a possible D gene (5 bases). V lost 3 bases, J lost 2 bases, and 14 bases lay in between. Germline V lookup: CDR1 KGHSH, CDR2 LQKENI. The CDR3 length is 15 residues. For the CDR3, the DNA is TGTGCCAGCTCACCCCCCGGCGTAGGGGCCTACGAGCAGTACCTC. Its translation is CASSPPGVGAYEQYL.

A word on this clonotype: Since a much larger clone is just one base distant, this may be a read error. The chain joins TRBV9 to TRBJ2-1; weak D call: TRBD2 (5 bases). The CDR3 contains 18 residues. The germline V gene encodes CDR1 SGDLS and CDR2 YYNGEE. The CDR3 DNA sequence: TGTGCCAACAGCGTAGCCTTGTCGTCGGAGCGACTACGCAATGAGCGGTTCTTC. Translation gives CANSVALSSERLRNERFF.

This clonotype occurred many times. The chain joins TRBV7-9 to TRBJ2-6, with 8 bases fitting TRBD1. Germline V gene lookup returns CDR1 SEHNR and CDR2 FQNEAQ (reference sequence). The CDR3 is 18 residues long. With 5 bases clipped from V and 0 bases from J, the junction kept 9 bases outside the gene matches. The CDR3 sequence is CASSPPGTGRSGANVLTF. The CDR3 nucleotides are TGTGCCAGCAGCCCCCCCGGGACAGGCCGCTCTGGGGCCAACGTCCTGACTTTC.

This clonotype was counted ten times or more. The chain employs TRBV5-4 and TRBJ2-3; D could derive from TRBD1 or TRBD2 (6 bases each). The CDR3 consists of 16 residues. Germline values: CDR1 SGHNT, CDR2 YYREEE (reference sequence). Trimming took off 4 bases at V and 4 bases at J, with 19 bases between the two ends. Here the CDR3 reads CASSGSGAWGADTQYF. CDR3 coding DNA: TGTGCCAGCAGCGGTTCGGGGGCTTGGGGGGCAGATACGCAGTATTTT.

This clonotype turned up a few times. Since a much larger clone is just one base distant, this may be a read error. V gene TRBV10-2 combines with J gene TRBJ2-3, with 9 bases identical to TRBD2. The CDR3 spans 17 residues. Germline CDR1 and CDR2: WSHSY and SAAADI. V was pared by 5 bases and J by 4 bases, with 13 bases of the junction left unmatched. CDR3 DNA sequence: TGCGCCAGCAGTTATACCTTAGCGGGAGATGGGGCAGATACGCAGTATTTT. The encoded protein is CASSYTLAGDGADTQYF.